The rows below give T cell receptor beta chains drawn from one sample of a study of blood T cell repertoires in COVID-19. The repertoire was sequenced with immunoSEQ multiplex PCR; TCRdb's copy has only in-frame clones and lacks some. The table records 95,000 or so clones, 75% to 85% of them present only once. The sequenced material came from peripheral blood. These receptors all stem from a man older than 75 with COVID-19, enrolled during active disease. Both conserved end residues are part of each CDR3.

TRBJ2-7 | TRBV18 | CASSPLHTGGVDQYF
TRBJ1-1 | TRBV18 | CASSPPGGTLEAFF
TRBJ1-1 | TRBV7-9 | CASSSEYLTGRSTEAFF
TRBJ1-1 | TRBV2 | CASSEAETEAFF
TRBJ2-7 | TRBV7-3 | CASSLIGGGIYEQYF
TRBJ2-2 | TRBV7-3 | CASSRQITGELFF
TRBJ1-1 | TRBV25-1 | CASSAEHLNTEAFF
TRBJ1-1 | TRBV10-3 | CAIKQGETEAFF
TRBJ2-2 | TRBV12-3/TRBV12-4 | CASSRLTGELFF
TRBJ1-3 | TRBV7-2 | CASSRDRGSSGNTIYF
TRBJ2-5 | TRBV20-1 | CSAASEETQYF
TRBJ1-2 | TRBV30 | CAWTRGQGATGYTF
TRBJ1-5 | TRBV30 | CAWSLQGSQPQHF
TRBJ2-3 | TRBV9 | CASTPWANRDTQYF
TRBJ1-4 | TRBV19 | CASSNTLTGGAGKLFF
TRBJ1-4 | TRBV18 | CASSPLRDRRNEKLFF
TRBJ1-2 | TRBV7-3 | CASSVAGTLSGYTF
TRBJ1-6 | TRBV4-2 | CASSQDLAGDNSPLHF
TRBJ2-3 | TRBV30 | CAWTLAGVKYTQYF
TRBJ2-3 | TRBV30 | CAWSRGFSTDTQYF
TRBJ1-4 | TRBV27 | CASSFQDSNEKLFF
TRBJ1-1 | TRBV20-1 | CSASSRLGGNTEAFF
TRBJ2-5 | TRBV7-9 | CASSLGLAGYQETQYF
TRBJ2-1 | TRBV5-1 | CASTGSSGRAIDEQFF
TRBJ2-7 | TRBV27 | CASSPTRSSYEQYF
TRBJ2-1 | TRBV6-5 | CASSPTGNRQFF
TRBJ1-1 | TRBV5-4 | CASSFSSGGMNTEAFF
TRBJ1-3 | TRBV7-9 | CASSPGQWDTIYF
TRBJ1-6 | TRBV15 | CATSSFYSSPLHF
TRBJ1-5 | TRBV7-2 | CASSLNSGGNQPQHF
TRBJ1-5 | TRBV6-2/TRBV6-3 | CASSNTVKNQPQHF
TRBJ2-7 | TRBV29-1 | CSVGLAGAGEQYF
TRBJ1-3 | TRBV4-2 | CASSQVGGAPGNTIYF
TRBJ1-1 | TRBV11-2 | CASSLSGMPNTEAFF
TRBJ2-3 | TRBV15 | CATSRDRPRGGHKYTDTQYF